This T cell receptor (beta chain) was sequenced in a study of cytomegalovirus exposure and HLA in healthy donors. The study's findings and limits: TCR beta V segments were, for the most part, productive about 87% or about 30% of the time in an earlier analysis. In terms of immune exposure information, only CMV serostatus was available.

With respect to this clone: Its specificity is not known.

With 60 Vbeta and 13 Jbeta primers, the PCR was carried out. Sequencing was performed with immunoSEQ multiplex PCR; in TCRdb, only in-frame clones are kept and a portion is missing. Among about 120,000 clones listed, roughly 80% were seen once. Trimming removed 0 bases from V and 9 bases from J, with 10 bases in between. Germline V gene sequence: CDR1 SGHNT, CDR2 YYREEE (reference sequence). CDR3 length: 13 residues. This receptor was identified in a man in his thirties or forties in good health and CMV-seronegative. The sequenced material came from PBMCs. The chain has TRBV5-4 and TRBJ2-1; the D is unclear. Written as DNA, the CDR3 is TGTGCCAGCAGCTTGGCCCTAACCGGTGAGCAGTTCTTC. It yields the protein CASSLALTGEQFF.